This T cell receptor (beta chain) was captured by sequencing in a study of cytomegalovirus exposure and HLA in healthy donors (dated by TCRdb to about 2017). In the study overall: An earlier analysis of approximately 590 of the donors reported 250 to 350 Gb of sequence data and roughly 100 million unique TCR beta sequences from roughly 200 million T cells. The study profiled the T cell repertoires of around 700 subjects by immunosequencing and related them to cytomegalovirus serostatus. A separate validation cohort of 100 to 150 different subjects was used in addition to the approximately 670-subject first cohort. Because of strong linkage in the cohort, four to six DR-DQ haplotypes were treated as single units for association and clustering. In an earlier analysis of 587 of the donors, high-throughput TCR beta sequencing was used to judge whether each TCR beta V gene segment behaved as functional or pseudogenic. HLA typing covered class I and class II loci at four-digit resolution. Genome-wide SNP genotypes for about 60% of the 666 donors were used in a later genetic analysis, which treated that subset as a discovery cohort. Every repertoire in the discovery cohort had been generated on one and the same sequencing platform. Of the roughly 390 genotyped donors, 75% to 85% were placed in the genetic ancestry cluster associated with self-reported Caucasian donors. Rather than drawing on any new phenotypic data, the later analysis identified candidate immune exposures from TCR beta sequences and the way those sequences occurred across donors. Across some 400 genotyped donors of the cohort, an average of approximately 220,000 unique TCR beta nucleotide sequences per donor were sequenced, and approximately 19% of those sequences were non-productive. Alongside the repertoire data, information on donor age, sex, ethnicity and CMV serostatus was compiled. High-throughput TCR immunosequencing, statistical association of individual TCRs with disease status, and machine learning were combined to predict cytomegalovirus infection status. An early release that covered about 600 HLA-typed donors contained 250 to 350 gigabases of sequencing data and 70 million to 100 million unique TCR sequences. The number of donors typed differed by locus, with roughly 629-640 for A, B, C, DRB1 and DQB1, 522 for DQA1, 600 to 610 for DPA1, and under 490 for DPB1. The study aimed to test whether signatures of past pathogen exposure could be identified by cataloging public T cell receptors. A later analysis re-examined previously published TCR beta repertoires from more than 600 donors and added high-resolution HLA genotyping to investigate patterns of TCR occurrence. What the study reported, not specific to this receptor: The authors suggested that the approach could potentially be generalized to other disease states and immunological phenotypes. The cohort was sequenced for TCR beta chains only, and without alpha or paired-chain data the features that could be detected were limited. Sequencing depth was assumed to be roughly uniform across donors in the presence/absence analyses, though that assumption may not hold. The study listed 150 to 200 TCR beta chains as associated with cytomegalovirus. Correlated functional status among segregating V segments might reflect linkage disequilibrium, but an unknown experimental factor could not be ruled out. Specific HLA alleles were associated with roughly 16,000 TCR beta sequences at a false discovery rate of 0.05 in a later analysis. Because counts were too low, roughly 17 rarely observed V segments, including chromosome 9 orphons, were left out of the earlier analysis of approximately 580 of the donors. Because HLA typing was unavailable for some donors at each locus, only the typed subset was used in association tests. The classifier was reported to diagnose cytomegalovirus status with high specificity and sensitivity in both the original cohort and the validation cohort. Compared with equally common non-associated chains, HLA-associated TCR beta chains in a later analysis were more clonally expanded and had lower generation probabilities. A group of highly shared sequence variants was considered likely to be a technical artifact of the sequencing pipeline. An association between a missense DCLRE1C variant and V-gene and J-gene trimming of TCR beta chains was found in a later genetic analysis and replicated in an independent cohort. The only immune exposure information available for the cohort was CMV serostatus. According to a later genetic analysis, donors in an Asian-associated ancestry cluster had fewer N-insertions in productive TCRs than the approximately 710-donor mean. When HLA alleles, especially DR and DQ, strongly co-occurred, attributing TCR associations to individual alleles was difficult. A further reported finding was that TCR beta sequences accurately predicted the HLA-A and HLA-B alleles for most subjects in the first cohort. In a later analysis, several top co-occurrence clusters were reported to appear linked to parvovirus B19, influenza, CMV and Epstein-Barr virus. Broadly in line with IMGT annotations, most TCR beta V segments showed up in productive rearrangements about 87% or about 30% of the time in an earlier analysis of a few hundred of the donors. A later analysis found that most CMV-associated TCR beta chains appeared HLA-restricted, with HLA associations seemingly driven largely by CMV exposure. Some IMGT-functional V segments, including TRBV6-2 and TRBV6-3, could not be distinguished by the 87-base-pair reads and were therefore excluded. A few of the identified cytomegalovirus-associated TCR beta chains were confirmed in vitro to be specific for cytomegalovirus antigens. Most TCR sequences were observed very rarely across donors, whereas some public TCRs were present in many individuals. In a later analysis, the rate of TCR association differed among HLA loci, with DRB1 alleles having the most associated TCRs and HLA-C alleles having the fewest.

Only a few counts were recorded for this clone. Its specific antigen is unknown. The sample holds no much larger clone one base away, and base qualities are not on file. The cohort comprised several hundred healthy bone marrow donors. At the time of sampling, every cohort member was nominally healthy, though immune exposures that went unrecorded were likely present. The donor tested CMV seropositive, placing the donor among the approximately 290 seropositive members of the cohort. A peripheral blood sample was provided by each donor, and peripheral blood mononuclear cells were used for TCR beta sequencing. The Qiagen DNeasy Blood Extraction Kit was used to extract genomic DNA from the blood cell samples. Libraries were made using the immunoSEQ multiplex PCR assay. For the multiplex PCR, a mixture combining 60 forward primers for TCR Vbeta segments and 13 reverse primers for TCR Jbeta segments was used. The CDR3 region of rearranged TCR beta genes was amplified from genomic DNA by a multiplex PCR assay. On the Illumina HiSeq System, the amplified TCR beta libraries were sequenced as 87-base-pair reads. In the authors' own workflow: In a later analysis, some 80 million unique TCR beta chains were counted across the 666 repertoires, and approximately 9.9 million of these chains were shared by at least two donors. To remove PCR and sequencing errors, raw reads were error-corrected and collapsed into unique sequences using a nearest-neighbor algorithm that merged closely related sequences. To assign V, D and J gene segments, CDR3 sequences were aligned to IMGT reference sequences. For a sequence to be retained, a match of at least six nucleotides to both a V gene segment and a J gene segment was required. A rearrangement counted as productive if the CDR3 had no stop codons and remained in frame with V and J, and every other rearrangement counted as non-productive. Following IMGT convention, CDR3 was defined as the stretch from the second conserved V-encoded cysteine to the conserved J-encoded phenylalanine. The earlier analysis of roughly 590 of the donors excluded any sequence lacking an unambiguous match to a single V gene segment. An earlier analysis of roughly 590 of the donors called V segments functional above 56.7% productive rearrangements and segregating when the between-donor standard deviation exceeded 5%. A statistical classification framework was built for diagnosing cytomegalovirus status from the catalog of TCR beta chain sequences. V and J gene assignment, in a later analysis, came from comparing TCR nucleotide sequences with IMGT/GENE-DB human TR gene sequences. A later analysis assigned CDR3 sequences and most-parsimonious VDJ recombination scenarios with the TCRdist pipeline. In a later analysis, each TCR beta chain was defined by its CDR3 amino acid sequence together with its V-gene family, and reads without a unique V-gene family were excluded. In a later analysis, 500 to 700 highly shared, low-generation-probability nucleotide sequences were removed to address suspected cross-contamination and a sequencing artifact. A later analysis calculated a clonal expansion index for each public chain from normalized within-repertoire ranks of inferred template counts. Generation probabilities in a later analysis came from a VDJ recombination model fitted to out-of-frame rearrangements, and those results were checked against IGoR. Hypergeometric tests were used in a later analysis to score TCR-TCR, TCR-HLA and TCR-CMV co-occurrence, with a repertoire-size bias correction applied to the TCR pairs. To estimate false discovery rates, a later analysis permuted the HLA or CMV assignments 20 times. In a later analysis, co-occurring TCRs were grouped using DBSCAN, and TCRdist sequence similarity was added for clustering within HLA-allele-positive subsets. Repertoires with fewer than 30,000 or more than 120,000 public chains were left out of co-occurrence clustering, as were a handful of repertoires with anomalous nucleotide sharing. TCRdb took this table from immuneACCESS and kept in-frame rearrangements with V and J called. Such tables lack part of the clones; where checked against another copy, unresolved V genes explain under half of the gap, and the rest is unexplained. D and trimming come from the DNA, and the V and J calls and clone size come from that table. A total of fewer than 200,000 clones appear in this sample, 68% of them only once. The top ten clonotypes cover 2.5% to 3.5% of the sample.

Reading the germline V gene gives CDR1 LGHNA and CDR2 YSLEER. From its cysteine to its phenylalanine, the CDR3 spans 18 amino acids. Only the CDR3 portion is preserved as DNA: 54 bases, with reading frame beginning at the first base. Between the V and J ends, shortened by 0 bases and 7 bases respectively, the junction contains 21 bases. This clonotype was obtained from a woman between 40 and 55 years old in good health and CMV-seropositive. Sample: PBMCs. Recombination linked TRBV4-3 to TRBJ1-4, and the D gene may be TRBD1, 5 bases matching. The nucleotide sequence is TGCGCCAGCAGCCAAGAAGGTAGGGCGAAGGGGCTGGTTGAAAAACTGTTTTTT. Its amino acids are CASSQEGRAKGLVEKLFF.